The 27 T cell receptor beta chains reported below all come from one sample, sequenced in a study. Treg sorting used a CD4+CD25+CD127-/low gate. Each CDR3 protein gets one entry after TCRdb re-called the 5' RACE reads with MiXCR. The sample lists roughly 60,000 distinct CDR3 sequences; less than 30% were seen once. The material sequenced was tumor-infiltrating Tregs sorted from the breast tumor. These receptor sequences come from a female donor with breast cancer.

V gene TRBV4-1 combines with J gene TRBJ2-1; D not certain. From germline, CDR1 is MGHRA and CDR2 YSYEKL. The CDR3 length is 12 residues. Trimming removed 0 bases from V and 9 bases from J, with 6 bases in between. CDR3: CASSQENSEQFF. Written as DNA, the CDR3 is TGCGCCAGCAGCCAAGAAAACAGTGAGCAGTTCTTC.

The V gene is TRBV6-1, the J gene TRBJ1-2; unclear D gene. Germline V lookup: CDR1 MNHNS, CDR2 SASEGT. This CDR3 is 12 amino acids long. Trimming took off 6 bases at V and 7 bases at J, with 12 bases between the two ends. The CDR3 nucleotides read TGTGCCAGCAGAACACCCCTCAGTGGCTACACCTTC. Encoded protein: CASRTPLSGYTF.

The chain links TRBV14 to TRBJ2-2, with D tentatively TRBD2 (6 bases). This CDR3 has 17 residues. Germline V gene lookup returns CDR1 SGHDN and CDR2 FVKESK. Deletions cut 0 bases from V and 3 bases from J, with 14 bases between. The CDR3 sequence: CASSQEWRGLDTGELFF. The CDR3 DNA sequence: TGTGCCAGCAGCCAAGAGTGGAGGGGACTCGACACCGGGGAGCTGTTTTTT.

The genes are TRBV6-1 and TRBJ1-3; D call uncertain. V was cut by 9 bases and J by 0 bases, with 9 bases left in between. The CDR3 totals 13 residues. CDR1 and CDR2 (germline): MNHNS, SASEGT. CDR3 sequence: CASGLLSGNTIYF. CDR3 DNA sequence: TGTGCCAGTGGGCTACTCTCTGGAAACACCATATATTTT.

Details on this clonotype: This could be a read error, since a much larger clone is one nucleotide away. Written as DNA, the CDR3 is TGCGCCAGCAGCCAAGCAGGGTTTGACGCTGAAGCTTTCTTT. It encodes CASSQAGFDAEAFF. The rearrangement uses TRBV4-1 and TRBJ1-1, with D perhaps TRBD1 (5 bases). Germline V gene data show CDR1 as MGHRA and CDR2 as YSYEKL. Trimming took off 1 base at V and 6 bases at J, with 12 bases between the two ends. The CDR3 runs to 14 residues.

The chain uses TRBV20-1 and TRBJ1-1; 8 bases align to TRBD1. The V gene's germline CDR1 is DFQATT and CDR2 SNEGSKA (reference sequence). Germline trimming cut 3 bases from V and 11 bases from J; bases unmatched to any gene: 11. This CDR3 has 13 residues. The CDR3 sequence is CSASGGTGNSAFF. The CDR3 DNA is TGCAGTGCTAGCGGAGGGACAGGAAACTCCGCTTTCTTT.

This clonotype turned up a few times. V gene TRBV20-1 combines with J gene TRBJ2-5; 7 bases map to TRBD2. The trim removed 3 bases at V and 4 bases at J, leaving 8 bases unmatched. The CDR3 runs 14 residues. Germline assignment: CDR1 DFQATT and CDR2 SNEGSKA (reference sequence). CDR3 loop: CSARDGLGVETQYF. CDR3 in DNA: TGCAGTGCTAGGGACGGACTAGGGGTAGAGACCCAGTACTTC.

The CDR3 sequence is CASSQVSWGSYEQYF. For the CDR3, the DNA is TGTGCCAGCAGCCAAGTGAGTTGGGGGTCCTACGAGCAGTACTTC. The V and J genes are TRBV3-1 and TRBJ2-7; the D gene could be TRBD1 or TRBD2 (5 bases each). Germline V gene sequence: CDR1 LGHDT, CDR2 YNNKEL (reference sequence). This CDR3 contains 15 residues. V was cut by 1 base and J by 1 base, with 11 bases left in between.

As DNA, the CDR3 is TGTGCCGGGGGACTGAACACTGAAGCTTTCTTT. It is translated as CAGGLNTEAFF. The rearrangement uses TRBV30 and TRBJ1-1, with D perhaps TRBD1 (5 bases). CDR1 and CDR2 from the germline V gene are GTSNPN and SVGIG (reference sequence). V lost 8 bases and J lost 0, with 7 bases in between. This CDR3 spans 11 amino acids.

This clonotype came up many times. V is TRBV4-1 and J is TRBJ2-7, with D perhaps matching TRBD1 (6 bases). Trimming shortened V by 3 bases and J by 3 bases, and 18 bases separated the two germline ends. The CDR3 length is 16 residues. Germline-derived CDR1 and CDR2 are MGHRA and YSYEKL. The CDR3 DNA reads TGCGCCAGCAGCCAGCCCACAGGGAGAAGGCACTACGAGCAGTACTTC. It yields the protein CASSQPTGRRHYEQYF.

There are many counts of this clonotype. The V call is TRBV29-1, the J call TRBJ2-1, with D uncertain. V was pared by 4 bases and J by 4 bases, with 8 bases between. This CDR3 is built from 12 residues. Germline values: CDR1 SQVTM, CDR2 ANQGSEA. CDR3 in amino acids: CSVGLTYNEQFF. In DNA, the CDR3 is TGCAGCGTTGGCCTAACGTACAATGAGCAGTTCTTC.

This clonotype was recorded only once. This sequence joins TRBV6-5 and TRBJ1-5; D unclear. Germline CDR1 reads MNHEY; CDR2 reads SVGAGI. Trimming cost V 7 bases and J 6 bases, with 13 bases left between them. The CDR3 extends over 13 amino acids. CDR3 sequence reads: CASTRGGRQPQHF. CDR3 DNA sequence: TGTGCCAGCACCCGGGGAGGGCGTCAGCCCCAGCATTTT.

V and J are TRBV20-1 and TRBJ2-3, with D unclear. V was pared by 7 bases and J by 4 bases, with 12 bases between. Germline V gene lookup returns CDR1 DFQATT and CDR2 SNEGSKA (reference sequence). The CDR3 has 12 amino acids. CDR3 DNA: TGCAGTGGTCTAACGGCGGCAGATACGCAGTATTTT. It translates to CSGLTAADTQYF.

The chain employs TRBV29-1 and TRBJ2-1; the D gene is possibly TRBD2 (5 bases). Germline V gene lookup returns CDR1 SQVTM and CDR2 ANQGSEA. V dropped 5 bases and J dropped 0 bases, with 8 bases sitting between them. The CDR3 runs 13 residues. The DNA for the CDR3 is TGCAGCGTTCGGGGATCCTCCTACAATGAGCAGTTCTTC. It yields the protein CSVRGSSYNEQFF.

V gene TRBV7-2 combines with J gene TRBJ2-7; 9 nucleotides align to TRBD2. The ends lost 1 base at V and 0 bases at J; junction bases unmatched: 10. CDR1 is SGHTA and CDR2 is FQGNSA in the germline V gene. The CDR3 runs to 18 residues. The CDR3 sequence is CASSLGLAESTHSYEQYF. The CDR3 coding sequence is TGTGCCAGCAGCTTAGGACTAGCGGAATCAACTCACTCCTACGAGCAGTACTTC.

The rearrangement joins TRBV6-2 or TRBV6-3 to TRBJ2-7; TRBD2 might be the D (5 bases). Germline lookup yields CDR1 MNHEY and CDR2 SVGEGT. The germline V and J ends were trimmed by 6 bases and 5 bases, with 17 bases remaining between them. The CDR3 spans 14 residues. The CDR3 DNA is TGTGCCAGCAGGAGGACTCACCTGCGGGACGAGCAGTACTTC. Amino acids: CASRRTHLRDEQYF.

In this sample, this clonotype turned up a few times. This chain links TRBV6-2 or TRBV6-3 with TRBJ2-3, with D perhaps matching TRBD2 (5 bases). Trimming took 0 bases from V and 0 from J, leaving 16 bases between them. The CDR3 is 18 amino acids. Germline V gene sequence: CDR1 MNHEY, CDR2 SVGEGT. CDR3 bases: TGTGCCAGCAGTTACTCTCCGTCGGGCGGGTGGAGCACAGATACGCAGTATTTT. It translates to CASSYSPSGGWSTDTQYF.

The chain has TRBV7-8 and TRBJ2-5, with D possibly being TRBD2 (5 bases). Trimming took off 5 bases at V and 2 bases at J, with 21 bases between the two ends. The CDR3 sequence is 17 residues long. Per the germline V gene, CDR1 is SGHVS and CDR2 is FQNEAQ. CDR3 coding DNA: TGTGCCAGCAGCGCGGGTCGGACCGGTGACCTACAAGAGACCCAGTACTTC. It is translated as CASSAGRTGDLQETQYF. Full variable domain (remainder filled in from reference TRBV7-8 and TRBJ2-5): GAGVSQSPRYKVAKRGQDVALRCDPISGHVSLFWYQQALGQGPEFLTYFQNEAQLDKSGLPSDRFFAERPEGSVSTLKIQRTQQEDSAVYLCASSAGRTGDLQETQYFGPGTRLLVL.

In its sample, this clonotype was seen many times. The chain uses TRBV7-2 and TRBJ2-1; TRBD1 aligns across 8 bases. Germline CDR1 and CDR2: SGHTA and FQGNSA. The CDR3 totals 18 residues. V gave up 5 bases and J gave up 4 bases; unmatched junction bases: 16. DNA of the CDR3: TGTGCCAGCAGCCGGGCAGGGGGCGCCCCCAAAATTTACAATGAGCAGTTCTTC. This sequence encodes CASSRAGGAPKIYNEQFF. The variable domain in full, with the rest retrieved from reference TRBV7-2 and TRBJ2-1, is GAGVSQSPSNKVTEKGKDVELRCDPISGHTALYWYRQSLGQGLEFLIYFQGNSAPDKSGLPSDRFSAERTGGSVSTLTIQRTQQEDSAVYLCASSRAGGAPKIYNEQFFGPGTRLTVL.

This clonotype was seen a few times. The chain has TRBV12-3 or TRBV12-4 and TRBJ2-2, with no clear D. V lost 3 bases and J 0 bases, leaving 8 bases between the germline ends. This CDR3 contains 15 residues. CDR3 region: CASSLVFTNTGELFF. The CDR3 region has the DNA TGTGCCAGCAGTTTGGTCTTCACGAACACCGGGGAGCTGTTTTTT.

This clonotype was seen a few times. V is TRBV20-1 and J is TRBJ2-1; TRBD2 matches 7 bases. Germline values: CDR1 DFQATT, CDR2 SNEGSKA (reference sequence). The CDR3 spans 16 residues. V lost 3 bases and J lost 3; bases outside the gene matches: 11. CDR3 DNA sequence: TGCAGTGCTAGCGCCGGAAGCGGGACCTACTACAATGAGCAGTTCTTC. The encoded protein is CSASAGSGTYYNEQFF.

In its sample, this clonotype was seen many times. The V gene is TRBV7-3, the J gene TRBJ2-6; 7 nucleotides agree with TRBD1. With 7 bases clipped from V and 1 base from J, the junction kept 4 bases outside the gene matches. This CDR3 is 15 amino acids long. From germline, CDR1 is SGHTA and CDR2 FQGTGA. DNA for the CDR3: TGTGCCAGCACCTGGACAGGTTCTGGGGCCAACGTCCTGACTTTC. Translating it yields CASTWTGSGANVLTF.

The table lists this clonotype with many counts. The V gene is TRBV7-9, the J gene TRBJ2-1; D uncertain. This CDR3 is built from 13 residues. Per the germline V gene, CDR1 is SEHNR and CDR2 is FQNEAQ (reference sequence). Deletions cut 6 bases from V and 1 base from J, with 7 bases between. The CDR3 nucleotides are TGTGCCAGCAGTTTTAGTTCCTACAATGAGCAGTTCTTC. Protein sequence: CASSFSSYNEQFF.

The chain couples TRBV5-1 to TRBJ1-5, with D uncertain. This CDR3 has 13 amino acids. Germline V gene sequence: CDR1 SGHRS, CDR2 YFSETQ. Trimming stripped 2 bases from V and 5 bases from J, with 8 bases between. The CDR3 DNA reads TGCGCCAGCAGCTTCAGACTTGATCAGCCCCAGCATTTT. Translating gives CASSFRLDQPQHF.

In its sample, this clonotype was seen a few times. The chain joins TRBV5-1 to TRBJ1-4; 7 nucleotides line up with TRBD1. The CDR3 spans 13 residues. V lost 5 bases and J lost 8; bases outside the gene matches: 6. Germline loops: CDR1 SGHRS, CDR2 YFSETQ. In DNA, the CDR3 is TGCGCCAGCAGTCGGAACAGGGGCGAAAAACTGTTTTTT. It is translated as CASSRNRGEKLFF.

This clonotype came up many times. The rearrangement links TRBV4-3 to TRBJ2-7; TRBD1 matches 7 bases. The germline gives CDR1 LGHNA, CDR2 YSLEER. Losses at the gene ends were 4 bases for V and 0 bases for J; bases not matched to a gene: 6. This CDR3 region has 15 residues. CDR3 sequence reads: CASSRNDRVSYEQYF. DNA of the CDR3: TGCGCCAGCAGCCGGAACGACAGGGTCTCCTACGAGCAGTACTTC.

This clonotype was counted between two and nine times. This chain connects TRBV5-1 to TRBJ1-3; 8 bases agree with TRBD1. V shed 4 bases and J 8 bases; nucleotides not matched to a gene: 5. This CDR3 contains 13 residues. CDR1 is SGHRS and CDR2 is YFSETQ in the germline V gene. CDR3 residues: CASSEGQADTIYF. Written as DNA, the CDR3 is TGCGCCAGCAGCGAGGGACAGGCGGACACCATATATTTT.